The clone carrying this TCR beta chain was counted many times. Its cognate antigen is unknown. Germline V gives CDR1 SGHRS, CDR2 YFSETQ. V was shortened by 0 bases and J by 0 bases, with 9 bases between the two germline ends. The CDR3 has 16 amino acids. TCRdb passed the 5' RACE reads through MiXCR, listing each CDR3 protein once. The table lists 19,000 or so distinct CDR3 sequences, roughly 23% of them singletons. This sample was included in a study of spatial heterogeneity in lung cancer. Study-level background: On average, each unique TCR and UMI combination appeared more than ten times in raw reads. Study results and limitations: Blood showed ubiquitous tumor TCRs more often at resection than at routine follow-up.

Indicated time point: sample taken at primary tumor resection. No cells were sorted before sequencing. The whole RNA sequenced was extracted from tumor, nontumor lung or frozen PBMC. The receptor was isolated from a female donor with early-stage non-small cell lung cancer. V gene TRBV5-1 combines with J gene TRBJ2-2, with D hard to call. Specimen: PBMCs, collected at surgery. The CDR3 sequence: CASSLGRLANTGELFF. In DNA, the CDR3 is TGCGCCAGCAGCTTGGGCCGGCTAGCGAACACCGGGGAGCTGTTTTTT.